The next 18 T cell receptor beta chains were all read from a single sample in a study of neurological immune-mediated disorders. Time point here: technical triplicate 1. Via MiXCR, TCRdb re-called the 5' RACE reads, giving one row per CDR3 protein. The table records roughly 41,000 distinct CDR3 sequences, 8.5% to 14% of them present only once. Sequenced input: PBMCs. The receptor set was obtained from a man aged 55-75 years with HTLV-1-associated myelopathy (HAM/TSP).

This clonotype is labeled as medium-sized. The chain links TRBV25-1 to TRBJ1-1; a possible D gene is TRBD1 (5 bases). This CDR3 region has 13 residues. Germline CDR1 reads MGHDK; CDR2 reads SYGVNS. V lost 4 bases and J 1 base, leaving 7 bases between the germline ends. The CDR3 region has the DNA TGTGCCAGCAGTGGTCAGGGGAACACTGAAGCTTTCTTT. The encoded protein is CASSGQGNTEAFF.

This clonotype was observed many times. The chain is built from TRBV20-1 and TRBJ2-7, with D possibly matching TRBD1 (6 bases). V lost 5 bases and J lost 5, with 16 bases in between. The CDR3 length is 13 residues. Germline CDR1 is DFQATT and CDR2 is SNEGSKA (reference sequence). The CDR3 coding sequence is TGCAGTGCTGGGGACACGCAGCGACACGAGCAGTACTTC. Translation gives CSAGDTQRHEQYF.

This sequence joins TRBV5-1 and TRBJ2-5; 9 positions match TRBD1. The germline gives CDR1 SGHRS, CDR2 YFSETQ. The CDR3 covers 14 residues. The V and J ends lost 2 bases and 4 bases, in that order; junction bases with no gene match: 3. CDR3 region: CASSFRQGGETQYF. The CDR3 DNA is TGCGCCAGCAGCTTCCGACAGGGGGGAGAGACCCAGTACTTC.

This rearrangement joins TRBV29-1 to TRBJ2-3; either TRBD1 or TRBD2 may fit D (5 bases each). Germline lookup yields CDR1 SQVTM and CDR2 ANQGSEA. This CDR3 is built from 13 residues. V lost 8 bases, J lost 3 bases, and 15 bases lay in between. CDR3 nucleotides: TGCAGCTTCAGAGGGGCAGGGACAGATACGCAGTATTTT. Residues: CSFRGAGTDTQYF.

This clonotype has more than one count but fewer than ten. The V gene is TRBV18, the J gene TRBJ2-7; D may be TRBD1 or TRBD2 (5 bases each). Germline V gene sequence: CDR1 KGHSH, CDR2 LQKENI. The V end lost 1 base, the J end lost 2 bases, and 9 bases lay between the germline ends. CDR3 length: 14 residues. This CDR3 is CASSPRGPTYEQYF. As DNA, the CDR3 is TGTGCCAGCTCACCACGGGGACCTACCTACGAGCAGTACTTC.

This clonotype was seen ten or more times. The rearrangement joins TRBV7-9 to TRBJ2-3, with D perhaps TRBD2 (6 bases). CDR3 length equals 16 residues. V was trimmed by 5 bases and J by 0 bases, leaving 15 bases between them. The germline gives CDR1 SEHNR, CDR2 FQNEAQ (reference sequence). CDR3 loop: CASSPLRSGSTDTQYF. The CDR3 coding sequence is TGTGCCAGCAGCCCCCTCCGCAGCGGGAGCACAGATACGCAGTATTTT.

This clonotype was seen ten or more times. The chain uses TRBV13 and TRBJ2-1; 11 bases map to TRBD2. This CDR3 contains 15 residues. The V and J ends lost 4 bases and 5 bases, in that order; junction bases with no gene match: 4. From germline, CDR1 is PRHDT and CDR2 FYEKMQ (reference sequence). The CDR3 sequence: CASSSGTSGDNEQFF. The CDR3 coding sequence is TGTGCCAGCAGCTCCGGGACTAGCGGAGACAATGAGCAGTTCTTC. Supplemented by reference TRBV13 and TRBJ2-1, the full variable domain reads AAGVIQSPRHLIKEKRETATLKCYPIPRHDTVYWYQQGPGQDPQFLISFYEKMQSDKGSIPDRFSAQQFSDYHSELNMSSLELGDSALYFCASSSGTSGDNEQFFGPGTRLTVL.

This clonotype was counted many times. This sequence joins TRBV7-8 and TRBJ2-2; D perhaps matches TRBD1 (5 bases). Germline CDR1 and CDR2: SGHVS and FQNEAQ. The V end lost 6 bases, the J end lost 8 bases, and 10 bases lay between the germline ends. This CDR3 is 12 amino acids long. CDR3 nucleotides: TGTGCCAGCAGACAGAACAGGGGGGAGCTGTTTTTT. As protein: CASRQNRGELFF.

V and J are TRBV7-3 and TRBJ2-2; D remains ambiguous. Germline CDR1 and CDR2: SGHTA and FQGTGA. V gave up 7 bases and J gave up 0 bases, with 15 bases separating them. The CDR3 extends over 16 amino acids. The CDR3 spells CASTQNGGTNTGELFF. The CDR3 nucleotides are TGTGCCAGCACCCAAAACGGCGGTACGAACACCGGGGAGCTGTTTTTT. The full variable domain, in which reference TRBV7-3 and TRBJ2-2 provide the parts outside the CDR3, is GAGVSQTPSNKVTEKGKYVELRCDPISGHTALYWYRQSLGQGPEFLIYFQGTGAADDSGLPNDRFFAVRPEGSVSTLKIQRTERGDSAVYLCASTQNGGTNTGELFFGEGSRLTVL.

This clonotype was observed many times. The chain is built from TRBV7-8 and TRBJ2-1; D might be TRBD2 (6 bases). The V gene lost 2 bases and the J gene lost 9 bases, with 17 bases spanning the gap. The CDR3 has 15 amino acids. CDR1 and CDR2 (germline): SGHVS, FQNEAQ. CDR3 DNA: TGTGCCAGCAGCTTATTTGGGGGGATGCTGCGTGAGCAGTTCTTC. Its translation is CASSLFGGMLREQFF.

This clonotype was observed at least ten times. The chain employs TRBV7-8 and TRBJ2-2; TRBD1 agrees at 10 bases. CDR3 length: 18 residues. The germline gives CDR1 SGHVS, CDR2 FQNEAQ. The ends lost 3 bases at V and 4 bases at J; junction bases unmatched: 11. The CDR3 nucleotides are TGTGCCAGCAGCTTTATACTTTATAGACAGGGGGCCACCGGGGAGCTGTTTTTT. Its translation is CASSFILYRQGATGELFF.

Many counts were recorded for this clonotype. The rearrangement uses TRBV12-3 or TRBV12-4 and TRBJ2-1; TRBD2 might be the D (6 bases). The CDR3 has 13 residues. V was shortened by 0 bases and J by 12 bases, with 12 bases between the two germline ends. Here the CDR3 DNA reads TGTGCCAGCAGTTTAGCGCCCGGGGGAGGGCAGTTCTTC. Its protein product is CASSLAPGGGQFF.

This clonotype was seen a few times. The V call is TRBV6-1, the J call TRBJ2-1, with unresolved D. The CDR3 loop spans 13 amino acids. V lost 1 base, J lost 4 bases, and 5 bases lay in between. CDR1 and CDR2 from the germline V gene are MNHNS and SASEGT. CDR3 nucleotide sequence: TGTGCCAGCAGTGAAGGGCCATACAATGAGCAGTTCTTC. Translated, it gives CASSEGPYNEQFF.

Many counts were recorded for this clonotype. The genes are TRBV5-5 and TRBJ1-3; D unclear. V lost 0 bases to trimming and J lost 0 bases, with 7 bases between them. The germline V gene has CDR1 SGHKS and CDR2 YYEKEE (reference sequence). The CDR3 totals 15 residues. The CDR3 nucleotides read TGTGCCAGCAGCTTGGACGGCGTCTCTGGAAACACCATATATTTT. Its translation is CASSLDGVSGNTIYF.

This clonotype was detected many times. V is TRBV2 and J is TRBJ1-5; 9 bases are shared with TRBD1. The CDR3 loop spans 14 amino acids. V lost 1 base to trimming and J lost 6 bases; unmatched junction nucleotides: 1. The germline gives CDR1 SNHLY, CDR2 FYNNEI. Written as DNA, the CDR3 is TGTGCCAGCAGTGAAGAGACAGGGGGTCAGCCCCAGCATTTT. The encoded protein is CASSEETGGQPQHF.

Worth noting for this clonotype: A much larger clone lies a single base off, so this may be a read error. The chain links TRBV29-1 to TRBJ2-1, with D tentatively TRBD1 or TRBD2 (5 bases each). This CDR3 spans 12 amino acids. Trimming removed 3 bases from V and 9 bases from J, with 12 bases in between. Germline CDR1 SQVTM, CDR2 ANQGSEA. The chain's CDR3 is CSVDPRGGEQFF. The CDR3 bases are TGCAGCGTTGACCCCCGGGGCGGTGAGCAGTTCTTC.

As regards this clonotype: A much larger clone differs by one base, so this may be a read error. The gene calls are TRBV11-1 and TRBJ2-1, with 9 positions matching TRBD2. Per germline, CDR1 SGHAT and CDR2 FQDESV (reference sequence). The CDR3 extends over 17 amino acids. In nucleotides, the CDR3 is TGTGGCAGCAGCTTCGCGGGACTAGCTGAGACCTACAATGAGCAGTTCTTC. Translated, it gives CGSSFAGLAETYNEQFF.

This clonotype appeared many times. The chain has TRBV5-8 and TRBJ2-7; 9 positions agree with TRBD1. The CDR3 length is 15 residues. V lost 2 bases, J lost 3 bases, and 6 bases stayed unmatched. CDR1 and CDR2 (germline): SGHTS, YDEGEE. DNA for the CDR3: TGTGCCAGCAGCTTCCCTATGACAGGGGGCTACGAGCAGTACTTC. It yields the protein CASSFPMTGGYEQYF.